This entry describes one T cell receptor beta chain. Its antigen is unknown. The entry originates in a study of CXCR3-negative and CXCR3-positive naive CD8 T cells. Study in general: Total TRB output reached 120 million to 150 million reads, about 1.5 +/- 0.3 million per library.

Phenotypically, naive CD8+ T cells corresponded to CD45RO-CCR7+CD27+CD95-. The study's findings and limits: CXCR3-negative naive cells had less hydrophobic TRB CDR3s than did CXCR3-positive naive cells. The study inferred TCR strength from TRB CDR3 properties and found comparable surface CD5 between naive subsets.

Researchers prepared the TRB cDNA libraries using 5' RACE with UMI labels. TCRdb re-called the 5' RACE reads; every CDR3 protein appears as one record, without DNA. In total, the table holds roughly 120,000 distinct CDR3 sequences. Germline-derived CDR1 and CDR2 are SGHRS and YFSETQ. The CDR3 has 15 residues. The TCR was taken from a human donor in good health. Some clones in this sample may be carry-over from other donors' samples. This chain links TRBV5-1 with TRBJ2-5; absent DNA, TCRdb's TRBD2 call cannot be checked. Sequenced sample: naive CXCR3+ CD8+ T cells from blood. The sample's subset: CD45RO-CCR7+CD27+CD95- naive CD8+ T cells expressing CXCR3 (TNR3+). The chain's CDR3 is CASSLLWGAAETQYF.